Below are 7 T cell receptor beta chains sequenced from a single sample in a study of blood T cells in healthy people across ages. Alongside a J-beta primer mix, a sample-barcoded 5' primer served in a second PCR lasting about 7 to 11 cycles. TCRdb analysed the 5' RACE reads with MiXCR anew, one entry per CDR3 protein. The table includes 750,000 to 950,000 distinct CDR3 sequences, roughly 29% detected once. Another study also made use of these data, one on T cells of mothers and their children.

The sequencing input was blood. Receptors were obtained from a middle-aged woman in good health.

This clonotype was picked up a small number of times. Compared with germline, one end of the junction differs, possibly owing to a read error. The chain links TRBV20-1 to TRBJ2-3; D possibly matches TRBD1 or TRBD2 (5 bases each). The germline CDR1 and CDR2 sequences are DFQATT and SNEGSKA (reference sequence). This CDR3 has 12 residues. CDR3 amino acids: CSPRGGTDTQYF. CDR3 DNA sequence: TGCAGTCCTAGAGGGGGCACAGATACGCAGTATTTT.

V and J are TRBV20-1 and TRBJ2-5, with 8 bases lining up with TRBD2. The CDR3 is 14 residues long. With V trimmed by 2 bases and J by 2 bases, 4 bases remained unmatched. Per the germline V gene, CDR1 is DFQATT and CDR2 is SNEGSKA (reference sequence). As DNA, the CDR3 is TGCAGTGCTAGAAGTCCTAGCGGGCAAGAGACCCAGTACTTC. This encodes CSARSPSGQETQYF.

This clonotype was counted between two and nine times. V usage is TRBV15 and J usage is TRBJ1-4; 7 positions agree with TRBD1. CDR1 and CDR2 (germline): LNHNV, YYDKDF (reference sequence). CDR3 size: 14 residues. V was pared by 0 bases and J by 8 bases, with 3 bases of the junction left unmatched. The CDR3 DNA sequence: TGTGCCACCAGCAGAGATAGGGGACAGGAAAAACTGTTTTTT. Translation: CATSRDRGQEKLFF.

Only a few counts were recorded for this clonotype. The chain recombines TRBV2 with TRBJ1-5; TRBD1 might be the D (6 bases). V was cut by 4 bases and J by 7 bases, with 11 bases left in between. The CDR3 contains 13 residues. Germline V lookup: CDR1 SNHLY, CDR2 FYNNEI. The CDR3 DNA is TGTGCCAGCAGTGGTGGGGGGCTGCAGCCCCAGCATTTT. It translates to CASSGGGLQPQHF.

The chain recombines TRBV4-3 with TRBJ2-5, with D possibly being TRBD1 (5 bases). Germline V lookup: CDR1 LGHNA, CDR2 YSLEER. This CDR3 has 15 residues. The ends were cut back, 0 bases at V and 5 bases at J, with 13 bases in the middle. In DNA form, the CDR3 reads TGCGCCAGCAGCCAAGACGTAGGGGCGGAGGAGACCCAGTACTTC. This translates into CASSQDVGAEETQYF.

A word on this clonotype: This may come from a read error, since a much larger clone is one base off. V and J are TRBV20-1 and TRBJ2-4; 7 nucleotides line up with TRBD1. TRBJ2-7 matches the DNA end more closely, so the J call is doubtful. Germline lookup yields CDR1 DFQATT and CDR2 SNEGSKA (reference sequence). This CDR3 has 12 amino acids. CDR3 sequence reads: CGARDRVGEQYF. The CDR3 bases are TGCGGTGCTAGGGACAGAGTGGGCGAGCAGTACTTC.

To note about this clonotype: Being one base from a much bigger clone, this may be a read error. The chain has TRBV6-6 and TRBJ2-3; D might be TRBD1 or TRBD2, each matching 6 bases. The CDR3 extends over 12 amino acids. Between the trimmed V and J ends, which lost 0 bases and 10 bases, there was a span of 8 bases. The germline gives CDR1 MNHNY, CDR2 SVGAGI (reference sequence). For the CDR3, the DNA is TGTGCCAGCAGTTACTCGGAGGGGGCGCAGTATTTT. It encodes CASSYSEGAQYF.